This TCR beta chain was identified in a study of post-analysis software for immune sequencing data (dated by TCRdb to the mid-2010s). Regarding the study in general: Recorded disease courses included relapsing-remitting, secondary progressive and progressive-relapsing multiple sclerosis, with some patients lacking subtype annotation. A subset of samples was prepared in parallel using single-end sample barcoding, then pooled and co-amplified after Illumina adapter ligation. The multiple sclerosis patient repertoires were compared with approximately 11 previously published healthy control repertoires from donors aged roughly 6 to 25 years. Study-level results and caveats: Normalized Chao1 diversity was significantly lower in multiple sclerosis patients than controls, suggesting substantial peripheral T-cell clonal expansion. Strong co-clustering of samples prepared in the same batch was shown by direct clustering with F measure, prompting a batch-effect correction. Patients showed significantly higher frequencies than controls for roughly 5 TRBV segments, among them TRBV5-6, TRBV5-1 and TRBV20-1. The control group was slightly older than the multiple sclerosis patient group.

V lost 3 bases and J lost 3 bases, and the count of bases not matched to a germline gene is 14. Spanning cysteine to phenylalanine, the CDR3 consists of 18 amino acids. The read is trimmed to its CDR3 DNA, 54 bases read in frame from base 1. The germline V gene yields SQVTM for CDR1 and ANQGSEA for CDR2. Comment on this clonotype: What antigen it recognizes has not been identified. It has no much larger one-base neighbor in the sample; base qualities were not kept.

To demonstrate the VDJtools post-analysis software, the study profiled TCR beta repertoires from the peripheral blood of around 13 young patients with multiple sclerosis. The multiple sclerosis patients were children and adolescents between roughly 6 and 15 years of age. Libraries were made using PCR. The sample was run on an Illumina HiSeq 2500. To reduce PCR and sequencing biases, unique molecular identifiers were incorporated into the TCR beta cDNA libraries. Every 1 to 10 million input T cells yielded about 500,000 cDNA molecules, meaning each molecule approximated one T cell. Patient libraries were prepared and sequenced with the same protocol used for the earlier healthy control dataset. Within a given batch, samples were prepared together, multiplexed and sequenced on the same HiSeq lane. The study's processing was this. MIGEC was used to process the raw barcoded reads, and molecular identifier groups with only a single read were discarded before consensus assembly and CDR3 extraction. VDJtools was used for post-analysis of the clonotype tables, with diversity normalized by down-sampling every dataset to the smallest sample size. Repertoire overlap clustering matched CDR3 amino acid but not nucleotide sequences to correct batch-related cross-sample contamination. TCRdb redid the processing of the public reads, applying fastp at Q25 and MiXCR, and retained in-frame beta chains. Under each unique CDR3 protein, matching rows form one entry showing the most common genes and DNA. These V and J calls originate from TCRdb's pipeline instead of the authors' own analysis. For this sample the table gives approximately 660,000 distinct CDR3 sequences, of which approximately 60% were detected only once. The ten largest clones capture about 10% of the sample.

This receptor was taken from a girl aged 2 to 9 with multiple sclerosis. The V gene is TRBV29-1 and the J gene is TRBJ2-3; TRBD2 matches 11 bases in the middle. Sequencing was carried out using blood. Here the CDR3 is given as CSVDGVAGGRGITDTQYF. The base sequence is TGCAGCGTTGATGGAGTAGCGGGAGGGAGAGGCATTACAGATACGCAGTATTTT.